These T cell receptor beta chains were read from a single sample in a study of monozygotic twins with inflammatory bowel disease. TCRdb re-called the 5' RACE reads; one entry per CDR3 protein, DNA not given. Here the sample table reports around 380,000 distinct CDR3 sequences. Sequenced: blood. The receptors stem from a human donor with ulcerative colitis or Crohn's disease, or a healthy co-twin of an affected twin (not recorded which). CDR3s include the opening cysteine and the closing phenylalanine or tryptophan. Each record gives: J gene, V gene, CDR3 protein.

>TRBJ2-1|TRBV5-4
CASSPDLGQGFNNEQFF
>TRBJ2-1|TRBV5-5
CASSWGYNEQFF
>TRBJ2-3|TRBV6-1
CASWPHRATDTQYF
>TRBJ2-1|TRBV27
CASCSRTSGDWRSYNEQFF
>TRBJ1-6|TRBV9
CASSVGSNSPLHF
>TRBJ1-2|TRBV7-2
CASSPNPGQGNGYTF
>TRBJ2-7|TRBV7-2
CASSLVRTTRGAYEQYF
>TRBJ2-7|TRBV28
CASSATGGSSYEQYF
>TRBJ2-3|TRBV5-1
CASSYPSGDTQYF
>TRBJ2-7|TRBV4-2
CASSQGFRGTGYEQYF
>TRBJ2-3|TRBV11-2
CASSLELAGGPGGTQYF
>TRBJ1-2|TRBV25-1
CASRGINYGYTF
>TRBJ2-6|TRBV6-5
CASSFGQEAVGANVLTF
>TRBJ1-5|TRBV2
CASSGGNQPQHF
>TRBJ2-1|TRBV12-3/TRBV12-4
CASSLGARPNEQFF
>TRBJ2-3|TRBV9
CASSPRGSRTDTQYF
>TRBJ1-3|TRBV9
CASSVAVPASGNTIYF